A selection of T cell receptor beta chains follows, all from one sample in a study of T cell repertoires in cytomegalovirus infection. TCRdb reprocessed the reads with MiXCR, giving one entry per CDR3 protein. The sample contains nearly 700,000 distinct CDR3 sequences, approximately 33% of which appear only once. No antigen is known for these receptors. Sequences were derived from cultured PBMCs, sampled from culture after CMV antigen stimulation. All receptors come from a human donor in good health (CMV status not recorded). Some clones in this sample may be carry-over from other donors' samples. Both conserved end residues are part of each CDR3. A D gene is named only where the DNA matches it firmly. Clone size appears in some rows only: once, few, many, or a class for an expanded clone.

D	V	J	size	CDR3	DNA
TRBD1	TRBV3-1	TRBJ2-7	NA	CASSPNRDRGYEQYF	TGTGCCAGCAGCCCGAACCGGGACAGGGGATACGAGCAGTACTTC
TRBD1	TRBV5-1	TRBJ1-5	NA	CASSSGQSNQPQHF	TGCGCCAGCAGCTCGGGACAGAGCAATCAGCCCCAGCATTTT
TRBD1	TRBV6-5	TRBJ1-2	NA	CASSRTGVGYTF	TGTGCCAGCAGTCGGACAGGGGTAGGATACACCTTC
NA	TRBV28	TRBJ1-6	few	CASSHASRDNSPLHF	TGTGCCAGCAGCCATGCTTCCAGGGACAATTCACCCCTCCACTTT
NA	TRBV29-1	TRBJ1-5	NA	CSVEVGVGNQPQHF	TGCAGCGTTGAAGTCGGTGTGGGCAATCAGCCCCAGCATTTT
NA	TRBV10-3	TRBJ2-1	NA	CAISVVSTHDEQFF	TGTGCCATCAGTGTCGTTTCCACACACGATGAGCAGTTCTTC
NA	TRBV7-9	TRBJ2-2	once	CASSSLTSGDSGELFF	TGTGCCAGCAGCTCGCTAACTTCAGGGGATTCCGGGGAGCTGTTTTTT
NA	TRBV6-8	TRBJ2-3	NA	CASSILRDTQYF	TGTGCCAGCAGCATACTTCGGGATACGCAGTATTTT
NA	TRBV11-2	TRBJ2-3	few	CASSHTANTQYF	TGTGCCAGCAGCCATACTGCGAATACGCAGTATTTT
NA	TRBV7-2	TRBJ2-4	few	CASSLGGGIQYF	TGTGCCAGCAGCTTAGGAGGGGGCATTCAGTACTTC
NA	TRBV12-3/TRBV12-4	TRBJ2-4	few	CASSLSDNLAKNIQYF	TGTGCCAGCAGTTTATCAGACAACCTAGCCAAAAACATTCAGTACTTC
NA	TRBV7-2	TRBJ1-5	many	CASSIGRHQPQHF	TGTGCCAGCAGCATCGGGAGACATCAGCCCCAGCATTTT
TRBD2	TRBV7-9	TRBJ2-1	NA	CASSPRATSGGPNEQFF	TGTGCCAGCAGCCCCCGGGCGACTAGCGGGGGGCCCAATGAGCAGTTCTTC
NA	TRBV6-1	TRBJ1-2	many	CASSFPGSGGYTF	TGTGCCAGCAGTTTCCCGGGTAGCGGGGGCTACACCTTC
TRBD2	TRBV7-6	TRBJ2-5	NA	CALGETSGKGETQYF	TGTGCCTTGGGCGAGACTAGCGGGAAGGGGGAGACCCAGTACTTC
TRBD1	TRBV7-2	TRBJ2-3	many	CASSQPGQGTDTQYF	TGTGCCAGCAGCCAACCGGGACAGGGGACAGATACGCAGTATTTT
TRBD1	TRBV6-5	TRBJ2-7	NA	CASSRGLGQGTAYEQYF	TGTGCCAGCAGTCGGGGCCTTGGACAGGGTACAGCCTACGAGCAGTACTTC
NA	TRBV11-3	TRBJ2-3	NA	CASSLLAGTQYF	TGTGCCAGCAGCTTATTGGCTGGTACGCAGTATTTT
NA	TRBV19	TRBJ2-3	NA	CASSIGRLTSTDTQYF	TGTGCCAGTAGTATAGGACGGCTCACTAGCACAGATACGCAGTATTTT
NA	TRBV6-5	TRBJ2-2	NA	CASSYSTGAGELFF	TGTGCCAGCAGTTACTCCACGGGGGCCGGGGAGCTGTTTTTT
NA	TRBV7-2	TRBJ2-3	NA	CASSPRTASTDTQYF	TGTGCCAGCAGCCCCCGGACGGCTAGCACAGATACGCAGTATTTT
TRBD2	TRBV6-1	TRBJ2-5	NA	CASTKTSGRETQYF	TGTGCCAGCACCAAGACTAGCGGGAGAGAGACCCAGTACTTC
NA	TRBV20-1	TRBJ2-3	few	CSASLPDTQYF	TGCAGTGCTAGTCTCCCAGATACGCAGTATTTT
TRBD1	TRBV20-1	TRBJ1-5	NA	CSARDPGQGAPSPQHF	TGCAGTGCTAGGGATCCGGGACAGGGGGCCCCATCGCCCCAGCATTTT
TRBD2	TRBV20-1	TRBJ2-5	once	CSASESSGAQETQYF	TGCAGTGCTAGTGAGAGTAGCGGGGCCCAAGAGACCCAGTACTTC
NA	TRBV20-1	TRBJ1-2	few	CSASRRNYGYTF	TGCAGTGCTAGTCGCAGGAACTATGGCTACACCTTC
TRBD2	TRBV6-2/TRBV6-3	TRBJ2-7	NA	CASSSGTSYGEQYF	TGTGCCAGCAGTAGCGGGACTTCCTACGGCGAGCAGTACTTC
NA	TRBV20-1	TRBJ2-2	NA	CSAGTTESGLNTGELFF	TGCAGTGCCGGGACAACCGAATCGGGGCTGAACACCGGGGAGCTGTTTTTT
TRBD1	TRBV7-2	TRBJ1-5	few	CASSLSGGQGAYYNQPQHF	TGTGCCAGCAGCTTAAGCGGGGGACAGGGGGCATACTATAATCAGCCCCAGCATTTT
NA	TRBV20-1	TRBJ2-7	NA	CSARPRRGSYEQYF	TGCAGTGCTAGGCCGAGGAGGGGATCCTACGAGCAGTACTTC
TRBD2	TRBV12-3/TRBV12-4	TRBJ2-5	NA	CASRPSGSKETQYF	TGTGCCAGCAGACCTAGCGGGAGTAAAGAGACCCAGTACTTC
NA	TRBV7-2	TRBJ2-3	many	CASSLPGSTDTQYF	TGTGCCAGCAGCTTACCAGGAAGCACAGATACGCAGTATTTT
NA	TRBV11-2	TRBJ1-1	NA	CASSQGREAEAFF	TGTGCCAGCAGCCAGGGCAGGGAGGCCGAAGCTTTCTTT
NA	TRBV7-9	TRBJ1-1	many	CASSLSRVVNTEAFF	TGTGCCAGCAGCTTGTCTCGTGTGGTCAACACTGAAGCTTTCTTT
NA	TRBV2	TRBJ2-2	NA	CASSEALWGNGELFF	TGTGCCAGCAGTGAAGCGCTTTGGGGTAACGGGGAGCTGTTTTTT
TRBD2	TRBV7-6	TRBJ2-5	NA	CASSSGLAGGPRETQYF	TGTGCCAGCAGCTCCGGATTAGCGGGAGGCCCACGTGAGACCCAGTACTTC
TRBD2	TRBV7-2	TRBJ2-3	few	CASSPQGGRTDTQYF	TGTGCCAGCAGCCCCCAGGGCGGGAGGACAGATACGCAGTATTTT
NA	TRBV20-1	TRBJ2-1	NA	CSTTTGILYNEQFF	TGCAGTACCACAACAGGGATCCTTTACAATGAGCAGTTCTTC
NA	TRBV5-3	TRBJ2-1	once	CASSPEDGVPSYNEQFF	TGTGCCAGCAGCCCAGAGGACGGGGTTCCCTCCTACAATGAGCAGTTCTTC
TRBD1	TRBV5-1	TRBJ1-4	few	CASSLEGGAGEKLFF	TGCGCCAGCAGCTTGGAAGGGGGCGCTGGTGAAAAACTGTTTTTT
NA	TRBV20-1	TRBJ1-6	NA	CSVPRTGPNSPLHF	TGCAGTGTCCCTCGAACGGGGCCTAATTCACCCCTCCACTTT
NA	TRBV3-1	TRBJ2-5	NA	CASSQRKIGRETQYF	TGTGCCAGCAGCCAACGGAAAATCGGGCGGGAGACCCAGTACTTC
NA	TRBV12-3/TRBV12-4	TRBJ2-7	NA	CASSFPAPQSEQYF	TGTGCCAGCAGTTTCCCAGCCCCCCAAAGCGAGCAGTACTTC
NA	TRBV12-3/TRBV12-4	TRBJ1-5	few	CASSLPGRLARPQHF	TGTGCCAGCAGTTTGCCGGGACGCCTAGCCCGGCCCCAGCATTTT
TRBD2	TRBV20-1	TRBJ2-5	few	CSAYRSGDTQETQYF	TGCAGTGCTTACCGAAGCGGGGATACGCAAGAGACCCAGTACTTC
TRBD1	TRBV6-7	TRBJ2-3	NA	CASKQGLGSSTDTQYF	TGTGCCAGTAAACAGGGGCTAGGATCAAGCACAGATACGCAGTATTTT
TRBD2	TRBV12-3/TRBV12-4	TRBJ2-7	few	CASSLGLAETYEQYF	TGTGCCAGCAGTTTGGGACTAGCGGAAACCTACGAGCAGTACTTC
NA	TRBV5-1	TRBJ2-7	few	CASSLGITGKYEQYF	TGCGCCAGCAGCTTGGGCATAACAGGCAAATACGAGCAGTACTTC
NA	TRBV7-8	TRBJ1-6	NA	CASSLELRYSPLHF	TGTGCCAGCAGCTTAGAACTGAGGTATTCACCCCTCCACTTT
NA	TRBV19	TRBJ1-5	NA	CASSTGYRAGNQPQHF	TGTGCCAGTAGTACCGGATACAGGGCGGGTAATCAGCCCCAGCATTTT
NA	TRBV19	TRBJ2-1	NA	CASSTQRVWEQFF	TGTGCCAGTAGTACCCAACGGGTATGGGAGCAGTTCTTC
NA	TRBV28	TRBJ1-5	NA	CASSPSGLGQPQHF	TGTGCCAGCAGTCCATCCGGTTTGGGTCAGCCCCAGCATTTT
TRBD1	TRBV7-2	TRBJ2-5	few	CASSLGDRARETQYF	TGTGCCAGCAGCCTAGGGGACAGGGCGAGGGAGACCCAGTACTTC
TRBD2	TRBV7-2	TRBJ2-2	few	CASSTLGGGRTGELFF	TGTGCCAGCAGCACTCTGGGGGGGGGAAGAACCGGGGAGCTGTTTTTT
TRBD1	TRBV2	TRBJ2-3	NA	CASKMTGLYYTDTQYF	TGTGCCAGTAAAATGACAGGGCTCTACTACACAGATACGCAGTATTTT
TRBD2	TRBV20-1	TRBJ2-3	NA	CSARDLPSGPSTDTQYF	TGCAGTGCTAGAGATCTCCCTAGCGGGCCCAGCACAGATACGCAGTATTTT
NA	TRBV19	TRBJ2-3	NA	CASSIEGLDTQYF	TGTGCCAGTAGTATAGAAGGGTTGGATACGCAGTATTTT
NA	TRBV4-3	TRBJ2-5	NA	CASSQDLRQDEETQYF	TGCGCCAGCAGCCAAGATCTGCGACAGGATGAAGAGACCCAGTACTTC
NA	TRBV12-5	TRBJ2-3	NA	CASGLAQGTDTQYF	TGTGCTAGTGGTTTGGCACAGGGTACAGATACGCAGTATTTT